What follows are 21 T cell receptor beta chains derived from one specimen sequenced in a study of T cells in localized non-small cell lung cancer. Assay: immunoSEQ multiplex PCR; the TCRdb copy retains only in-frame clones and omits some. The table has about 12,000 clones, more than 80% seen once. The sample in question was peripheral blood, obtained before any cancer treatment. Receptors were obtained from a male donor older than 55 with stage I squamous cell lung carcinoma.

The chain couples TRBV7-9 to TRBJ1-5, with D hard to call. This CDR3 contains 13 residues. Germline CDR1 SEHNR, CDR2 FQNEAQ (reference sequence). V lost 5 bases and J 5 bases, leaving 10 bases between the germline ends. The CDR3 DNA follows: TGTGCCAGCAGCGCTAGGGAGTATCAGCCCCAGCATTTT. This gives the protein CASSAREYQPQHF.

V and J are TRBV27 and TRBJ2-2, with D unresolved. From germline, CDR1 is MNHEY and CDR2 SMNVEV (reference sequence). V was clipped by 10 bases and J by 6 bases, with 18 bases between them. The CDR3 length is 14 residues. The CDR3 nucleotides are TGTGCCACCCATGTCTACGCCACCGCCGGGGAGCTGTTTTTT. This sequence encodes CATHVYATAGELFF.

This chain uses TRBV29-1 with TRBJ1-4, with TRBD1 as a possible D gene (5 bases). From germline, CDR1 is SQVTM and CDR2 ANQGSEA. The CDR3 has 15 amino acids. V lost 6 bases and J lost 4, with 18 bases in between. The CDR3 loop reads CSVGVFVEINEKLFF. In DNA form, the CDR3 reads TGCAGCGTGGGGGTTTTTGTGGAGATTAATGAAAAACTGTTTTTT.

In DNA form, the CDR3 reads TGTGCCAGCAGTTTGGCAGGCCTTTCCTCCTACGAGCAGTACTTC. It specifies CASSLAGLSSYEQYF. This chain joins TRBV28 and TRBJ2-7; the D is unclear. Germline CDR1 reads MDHEN; CDR2 reads SYDVKM. The CDR3 totals 15 residues. Trimming removed 3 bases at V and 0 bases at J, with 12 bases between. The whole variable domain, remainder taken from reference TRBV28 and TRBJ2-7, is DVKVTQSSRYLVKRTGEKVFLECVQDMDHENMFWYRQDPGLGLRLIYFSYDVKMKEKGDIPEGYSVSREKKERFSLILESASTNQTSMYLCASSLAGLSSYEQYFGPGTRLTVT.

The V call is TRBV5-6, the J call TRBJ1-1; D not resolved. CDR1 and CDR2 (germline): SGHDT, YYEEEE. The V end lost 1 base, the J end lost 1 base, and 11 bases lay between the germline ends. This CDR3 spans 15 amino acids. The CDR3 bases are TGTGCCAGCAGCTTGTGGGCCACAGCGAACACTGAAGCTTTCTTT. Its protein product is CASSLWATANTEAFF.

The genes are TRBV6-5 and TRBJ2-3; 11 bases match TRBD2. The CDR3 contains 15 residues. From germline, CDR1 is MNHEY and CDR2 SVGAGI. V dropped 4 bases and J dropped 1; count of bases not matched to a gene: 1. DNA of the CDR3: TGTGCCAGCAGTTTACTAGCGGGGGGCACAGATACGCAGTATTTT. This translates into CASSLLAGGTDTQYF.

V and J are TRBV7-9 and TRBJ2-7; 11 bases are a match to TRBD2. The junction had 0 bases not matched to a gene; V was cut back by 2 bases and J by 0 bases. CDR3 length equals 15 residues. Germline CDR1 and CDR2: SEHNR and FQNEAQ (reference sequence). CDR3 amino acids: CASSLTSGSSYEQYF. CDR3 in DNA: TGTGCCAGCAGCTTAACTAGCGGGAGCTCCTACGAGCAGTACTTC.

This clone is medium-sized. CDR3 DNA: TGCAGCGTTGAAGAACTGCCTGGGGCAGGATCTGGCTACACCTTC. This gives the protein CSVEELPGAGSGYTF. V gene TRBV29-1 combines with J gene TRBJ1-2, with D tentatively TRBD1 (5 bases). Trimming cost V 0 bases and J 7 bases, with 18 bases left between them. CDR3 length: 15 amino acids. CDR1 SQVTM and CDR2 ANQGSEA come from the germline V gene.

The chain uses TRBV6-5 and TRBJ1-1, with 7 bases identical to TRBD1. The V gene end was trimmed by 6 bases and the J gene end by 4 bases; junction bases not matched to a gene: 11. The V gene's germline CDR1 is MNHEY and CDR2 SVGAGI. This CDR3 contains 15 residues. CDR3 amino acids: CASSKLGQARTEAFF. DNA of the CDR3: TGTGCCAGCAGCAAACTAGGACAGGCTCGCACTGAAGCTTTCTTT.

The V call is TRBV30, the J call TRBJ2-5; D might be TRBD2 (7 bases). V lost 0 bases and J 5 bases, leaving 13 bases between the germline ends. This CDR3 spans 14 amino acids. The germline V gene has CDR1 GTSNPN and CDR2 SVGIG (reference sequence). CDR3 protein: CAWSVRGGVETQYF. The DNA of the CDR3 is TGTGCCTGGAGTGTAAGGGGGGGCGTTGAGACCCAGTACTTC.

The genes are TRBV9 and TRBJ2-1, with a tentative D call TRBD1 (5 bases). The CDR3 covers 16 residues. Germline V gives CDR1 SGDLS, CDR2 YYNGEE. The V end lost 4 bases, the J end lost 4 bases, and 18 bases lay between the germline ends. CDR3 nucleotide sequence: TGTGCCAGCAGCCCCCAGGCAGGGCCCCCTTACAATGAGCAGTTCTTC. This gives the protein CASSPQAGPPYNEQFF.

DNA for the CDR3: TGTGCCAGCAGCCGCCTGGGGGCGGGAGACTACGAGCAGTACTTC. This sequence encodes CASSRLGAGDYEQYF. The chain combines TRBV6-1 with TRBJ2-7; D is perhaps TRBD2 (7 bases). The V and J ends lost 6 bases and 3 bases respectively, with 18 bases between them. The germline CDR1 and CDR2 sequences are MNHNS and SASEGT. The CDR3 extends over 15 amino acids.

V usage is TRBV30 and J usage is TRBJ2-5; 8 bases align to TRBD1. The better agreement between TRBJ2-7 and the DNA end casts doubt on the J call. Looked up from germline, CDR1 is GTSNPN and CDR2 is SVGIG (reference sequence). CDR3 length: 16 amino acids. The CDR3, as DNA: TGTGCCTGGAGTGTCCGCGGCTTAACAGGGACAGGCGAGCAGTACTTC. Protein sequence: CAWSVRGLTGTGEQYF.

The genes are TRBV5-1 and TRBJ1-6; D is ambiguous. Germline CDR1 is SGHRS and CDR2 is YFSETQ. V dropped 3 bases and J dropped 5 bases, with 15 bases sitting between them. This CDR3 contains 16 residues. The CDR3 loop reads CASSSGRTLDNSPLHF. The CDR3 bases are TGCGCCAGCAGCTCCGGAAGGACCCTTGATAATTCACCCCTCCACTTT. Complete variable domain (other parts from reference TRBV5-1 and TRBJ1-6): KAGVTQTPRYLIKTRGQQVTLSCSPISGHRSVSWYQQTPGQGLQFLFEYFSETQRNKGNFPGRFSGRQFSNSRSEMNVSTLELGDSALYLCASSSGRTLDNSPLHFGNGTRLTVT.

DNA for the CDR3: TGTGCCAGCAGCGTAGTACTAGGAGCCGGGGAGCTGTTTTTT. Amino acid sequence: CASSVVLGAGELFF. The V and J genes are TRBV9 and TRBJ2-2; perhaps TRBD2 as D (5 bases). V lost 0 bases to trimming and J lost 6 bases, with 9 bases between them. Germline CDR1 reads SGDLS; CDR2 reads YYNGEE. The CDR3 consists of 14 residues.

This chain joins TRBV5-1 and TRBJ2-1; 13 bases align to TRBD2. The ends lost 0 bases at V and 9 bases at J; junction bases unmatched: 6. This CDR3 is 16 amino acids long. From germline, CDR1 is SGHRS and CDR2 YFSETQ. The CDR3 reads CASSLEGTSGTLEQFF. The CDR3 coding sequence is TGCGCCAGCAGCTTGGAGGGGACTAGCGGGACGCTTGAGCAGTTCTTC.

The V gene is TRBV18, the J gene TRBJ2-2; TRBD1 aligns across 9 bases. Germline CDR1 KGHSH, CDR2 LQKENI. The CDR3 spans 15 residues. V lost 4 bases, J lost 1 base, and 1 base stayed unmatched. CDR3 amino acids: CASSQGQGNTGELFF. The CDR3 DNA is TGTGCCAGCTCACAGGGACAGGGGAACACCGGGGAGCTGTTTTTT. The entire variable domain, with the rest obtained from reference TRBV18 and TRBJ2-2, is as follows: NAGVMQNPRHLVRRRGQEARLRCSPMKGHSHVYWYRQLPEEGLKFMVYLQKENIIDESGMPKERFSAEFPKEGPSILRIQQVVRGDSAAYFCASSQGQGNTGELFFGEGSRLTVL.

This clone has only one observation. The chain employs TRBV30 and TRBJ2-5, with TRBD2 matching over 8 bases. This CDR3 is built from 14 residues. Germline trimming cut 4 bases from V and 5 bases from J; bases unmatched to any gene: 9. Germline CDR1 and CDR2: GTSNPN and SVGIG (reference sequence). CDR3 residues: CAWTPGWTSETQYF. As DNA, the CDR3 is TGTGCCTGGACCCCCGGTTGGACTAGCGAGACCCAGTACTTC.

In its sample, this clone was seen once. The chain employs TRBV5-6 and TRBJ2-1, with 9 bases aligning to TRBD2. The CDR3 runs 16 residues. The V and J ends lost 0 bases and 6 bases, in that order; junction bases with no gene match: 7. From germline, CDR1 is SGHDT and CDR2 YYEEEE. CDR3 region: CASSLAAAGGFNEQFF. The CDR3 nucleotides read TGTGCCAGCAGCTTGGCCGCGGCGGGAGGGTTCAATGAGCAGTTCTTC.

The rearrangement uses TRBV6-6 and TRBJ2-1, with 13 bases that match TRBD2. The CDR3 sequence is 16 residues long. The germline CDR1 and CDR2 sequences are MNHNY and SVGAGI (reference sequence). Trimming took 7 bases from V and 10 from J; bases not matched to a gene: 13. CDR3 sequence reads: CASIHPGTSGKGEQFF. CDR3 nucleotides: TGTGCCAGCATCCACCCCGGGACTAGCGGGAAAGGAGAGCAGTTCTTC.

The rearrangement uses TRBV4-1 and TRBJ1-2; the D gene is possibly TRBD1 (5 bases). CDR1 and CDR2 from the germline V gene are MGHRA and YSYEKL. V gave up 5 bases and J gave up 5 bases, with 15 bases separating them. This CDR3 region has 14 residues. CDR3 in amino acids: CASSDGRGGYGYTF. The CDR3 DNA follows: TGCGCCAGCAGCGACGGACGGGGGGGGTATGGCTACACCTTC.